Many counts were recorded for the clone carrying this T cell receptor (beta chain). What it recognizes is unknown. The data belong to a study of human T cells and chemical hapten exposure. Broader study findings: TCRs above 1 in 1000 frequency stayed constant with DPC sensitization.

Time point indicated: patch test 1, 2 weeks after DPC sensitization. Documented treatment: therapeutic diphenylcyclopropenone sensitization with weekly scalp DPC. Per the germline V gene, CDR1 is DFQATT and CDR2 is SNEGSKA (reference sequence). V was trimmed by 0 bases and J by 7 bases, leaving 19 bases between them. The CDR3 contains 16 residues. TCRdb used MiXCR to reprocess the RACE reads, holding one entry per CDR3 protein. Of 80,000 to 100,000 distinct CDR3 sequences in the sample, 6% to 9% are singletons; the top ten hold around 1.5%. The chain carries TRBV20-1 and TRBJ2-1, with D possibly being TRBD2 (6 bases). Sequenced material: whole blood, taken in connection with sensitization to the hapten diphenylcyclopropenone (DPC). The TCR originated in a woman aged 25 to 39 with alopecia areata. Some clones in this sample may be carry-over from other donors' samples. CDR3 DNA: TGCAGTGCTAGAGATCCCCGGGCGGGGTTGGTTAATGAGCAGTTCTTC. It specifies CSARDPRAGLVNEQFF.